The rows below give T cell receptor beta chains drawn from one sample of a study of T cell changes during pregnancy in multiple sclerosis. TCRdb's table, derived via immunoSEQ multiplex PCR, lists solely in-frame clones and lacks some. This sample has about 40,000 clones; about 92% occur once, and the top ten carry over 10%. This material consisted of CD8+ T cells from peripheral blood mononuclear cells, taken in the first trimester of pregnancy. These receptors all come from a female donor with multiple sclerosis, enrolled in a pregnancy study. Both conserved end residues are trimmed from each CDR3.

j_gene: TRBJ1-2; v_gene: TRBV15; CDR3aa: ATSREGGINYGYT
j_gene: TRBJ1-5; v_gene: TRBV6-5; CDR3aa: ASSSAGPVQPQH
j_gene: TRBJ2-7; v_gene: TRBV28; CDR3aa: ASGEPGGYEQY
j_gene: TRBJ1-1; v_gene: TRBV12-5; CDR3aa: ASGLVRPGGNTEAF
j_gene: TRBJ2-7; v_gene: TRBV27; CDR3aa: ASSFRGREAYEQY
j_gene: TRBJ1-6; v_gene: TRBV13; CDR3aa: ASSLGRTGGRSPLH
j_gene: TRBJ2-5; v_gene: TRBV10-2; CDR3aa: ASKIAGDQETQY
j_gene: TRBJ2-1; v_gene: TRBV9; CDR3aa: ASSAPASGASYNEQF
j_gene: TRBJ2-3; v_gene: TRBV6-4; CDR3aa: ASSASGGATDTQY
j_gene: TRBJ2-3; v_gene: TRBV4-1; CDR3aa: ASSTIAGGGTDTQY
j_gene: TRBJ1-1; v_gene: TRBV5-1; CDR3aa: ASSLTLLGGNTEAF
j_gene: TRBJ1-2; v_gene: TRBV9; CDR3aa: ASSAQGVRGYT
j_gene: TRBJ2-3; v_gene: TRBV7-3; CDR3aa: ASGGIRDTQY
j_gene: TRBJ1-1; v_gene: TRBV6-5; CDR3aa: ASRPGQGLSTEAF
j_gene: TRBJ2-7; v_gene: TRBV6-1; CDR3aa: ASSEGRGPYEQY
j_gene: TRBJ2-5; v_gene: TRBV25-1; CDR3aa: ASSAGEGDIETQY
j_gene: TRBJ1-5; v_gene: TRBV18; CDR3aa: ASAEDRPNQPQH
j_gene: TRBJ2-1; v_gene: TRBV4-1; CDR3aa: ASSQNRDTNEQF
j_gene: TRBJ2-7; v_gene: TRBV5-1; CDR3aa: ASSLAETGVLYEQY
j_gene: TRBJ1-1; v_gene: TRBV6-1; CDR3aa: ASSEATRTGLTEAF
j_gene: TRBJ2-5; v_gene: TRBV4-1; CDR3aa: ASSQDKEETQY
j_gene: TRBJ2-7; v_gene: TRBV4-1; CDR3aa: ASSLSGSNEQY
j_gene: TRBJ1-6; v_gene: TRBV14; CDR3aa: ASSRSGTGASRDNSPLH
j_gene: TRBJ1-6; v_gene: TRBV5-5; CDR3aa: ASTEGAVSSYNSPLH
j_gene: TRBJ2-7; v_gene: TRBV5-1; CDR3aa: ASRAGAGEQY
j_gene: TRBJ2-2; v_gene: TRBV5-6; CDR3aa: ASSLGQVNTGELF
j_gene: TRBJ1-4; v_gene: TRBV6-5; CDR3aa: ASRPGQEYEKLF